Below, 13 T cell receptor beta chains from the same sample are listed, as sequenced in a study of T cell responses to AZD1222 COVID-19 vaccine. Using immunoSEQ multiplex PCR, the repertoire was profiled, and TCRdb retains in-frame clones only, with some absent. The sample yields over 130,000 clones, more than 80% seen once. The sample in question was peripheral blood, obtained 28 days after the second dose of the MenACWY control vaccine. Receptors originate from an adult who received the MenACWY meningococcal vaccine as a control.

The rearrangement joins TRBV7-9 to TRBJ2-3; D might be TRBD1 (5 bases). V lost 5 bases and J 0 bases, leaving 12 bases between the germline ends. Per the germline V gene, CDR1 is SEHNR and CDR2 is FQNEAQ (reference sequence). This CDR3 spans 15 amino acids. This CDR3 reads CASSEQGTSTDTQYF. CDR3 DNA: TGTGCCAGCAGCGAGCAGGGAACTAGCACAGATACGCAGTATTTT.

On this clone: The same CDR3 arises from other DNA sequences in this sample as well. V and J are TRBV5-5 and TRBJ1-3; maybe TRBD1 (6 bases). V lost 3 bases and J lost 0, with 10 bases in between. Germline V gene lookup returns CDR1 SGHKS and CDR2 YYEKEE (reference sequence). CDR3 length: 15 amino acids. CDR3 residues: CASSSQGLSGNTIYF. As DNA, the CDR3 is TGTGCCAGCAGCTCTCAGGGGCTCTCTGGAAACACCATATATTTT.

The genes are TRBV6-5 and TRBJ1-2; 7 bases map to TRBD1. The trim removed 5 bases at V and 3 bases at J, leaving 9 bases unmatched. The CDR3 runs to 15 residues. The V gene's germline CDR1 is MNHEY and CDR2 SVGAGI. The CDR3 region is CASSKTGNPDYGYTF. The CDR3 region has the DNA TGTGCCAGCAGTAAGACAGGGAATCCCGACTATGGCTACACCTTC.

The chain carries TRBV9 and TRBJ2-2, with a tentative D call TRBD1 (6 bases). The CDR3 length is 15 residues. Trimming stripped 3 bases from V and 2 bases from J, with 11 bases between. Per germline, CDR1 SGDLS and CDR2 YYNGEE. The CDR3 protein is CASSGKTGNTGELFF. The CDR3, as DNA: TGTGCCAGCAGCGGAAAGACAGGAAACACCGGGGAGCTGTTTTTT.

The chain employs TRBV28 and TRBJ1-2, with D possibly matching TRBD1 (6 bases). This CDR3 has 12 amino acids. The germline gives CDR1 MDHEN, CDR2 SYDVKM. Trimming removed 3 bases from V and 11 bases from J, with 13 bases in between. Written as DNA, the CDR3 is TGTGCCAGCAGTTTCCAGGACAGCCTTTACACCTTC. This sequence encodes CASSFQDSLYTF.

This clone was counted a single time. The chain links TRBV6-5 to TRBJ1-2; 10 bases map to TRBD1. The CDR3 runs 14 residues. Germline loops: CDR1 MNHEY, CDR2 SVGAGI. V shed 6 bases and J 8 bases; nucleotides not matched to a gene: 9. For the CDR3, the DNA is TGTGCCAGCAGCCGCCTGACAGGGGGCGGAGGCTACACCTTC. Its translation: CASSRLTGGGGYTF.

The chain couples TRBV3-1 (or the pseudogene TRBV3-2) to TRBJ2-1; D possibly matches TRBD1 or TRBD2 (6 bases each). This CDR3 spans 13 amino acids. Trimming took 7 bases from V and 8 from J, leaving 15 bases between them. Germline values: CDR1 LGHDT, CDR2 YNNKEL (reference sequence). The CDR3 spells CASNLGGLDEQFF. For the CDR3, the DNA is TGTGCCAGCAACCTTGGGGGGCTCGATGAGCAGTTCTTC.

This rearrangement joins TRBV2 to TRBJ1-5; no clear D. V lost 5 bases to trimming and J lost 4 bases, with 9 bases between them. Germline CDR1 and CDR2: SNHLY and FYNNEI. The CDR3 is 13 residues long. The CDR3 sequence is CASSMEVNQPQHF. The DNA for the CDR3 is TGTGCCAGCAGTATGGAGGTGAATCAGCCCCAGCATTTT.

The gene calls are TRBV7-9 and TRBJ2-1, with TRBD2 as a possible D gene (5 bases). The length of the CDR3 is 15 residues. Between the trimmed V and J ends, which lost 6 bases and 4 bases, there was a span of 16 bases. The germline V gene encodes CDR1 SEHNR and CDR2 FQNEAQ (reference sequence). The CDR3 protein is CASSWGTSPYNEQFF. CDR3 nucleotide sequence: TGTGCCAGCAGTTGGGGTACTAGTCCGTACAATGAGCAGTTCTTC.

The CDR3, as DNA: TGTGCCAGCAGTGGATCGAGGGGGCAAGAGACCCAGTACTTC. This gives the protein CASSGSRGQETQYF. The chain recombines TRBV28 with TRBJ2-5; D might be TRBD1 (6 bases). The CDR3 totals 14 residues. The germline V gene has CDR1 MDHEN and CDR2 SYDVKM. Trimming removed 5 bases from V and 2 bases from J, with 12 bases in between.

This chain connects TRBV29-1 to TRBJ2-5, with 15 bases lining up with TRBD2. The CDR3 length is 18 residues. V lost 1 base, J lost 1 base, and 7 bases stayed unmatched. Germline V CDR1 and CDR2: SQVTM, ANQGSEA. CDR3 sequence reads: CSVEGLGLAGGVQETQYF. CDR3 coding DNA: TGCAGCGTTGAAGGACTAGGACTAGCGGGAGGGGTCCAAGAGACCCAGTACTTC.

This chain joins TRBV7-6 and TRBJ2-3; 12 bases align to TRBD2. Germline loops: CDR1 SGHVS, CDR2 FNYEAQ. V was pared by 5 bases and J by 1 base, with 4 bases of the junction left unmatched. The CDR3 runs to 16 residues. The CDR3 reads CASSVRLAGGTDTQYF. CDR3 nucleotides: TGTGCCAGCAGCGTGAGACTAGCGGGGGGCACAGATACGCAGTATTTT.

The V call is TRBV10-3, the J call TRBJ2-3; 11 bases are a match to TRBD2. V lost 0 bases, J lost 0 bases, and 2 bases stayed unmatched. This CDR3 has 17 residues. Germline CDR1 ENHRY, CDR2 SYGVKD. The CDR3 protein is CAISESASGGSTDTQYF. The CDR3 region has the DNA TGTGCCATCAGTGAGTCCGCTAGCGGGGGGAGCACAGATACGCAGTATTTT.